This TCR beta chain is drawn from a study of breast tumors, draining lymph nodes, adjacent tissues. Samples came from axillary lymph nodes draining the breast cancer. CDR1 LNHDA and CDR2 SQIVND come from the germline V gene (reference sequence). There are 15 residues in the CDR3. V shed 3 bases and J shed 5 bases, with 13 bases lying between them. Study conclusions and caveats: Tumor and nontumor repertoires were significantly more similar in luminal-like than in basal-like breast cancer. Tumor T cell lymph node origin was a supported hypothesis, not proven. Tumors had less TCR diversity than lymph nodes, more than nontumor tissue.

This clonotype was seen many times. Its antigen remains unknown. TCRdb re-called the multiplex PCR reads with MiXCR, one entry per CDR3 protein. The table has 200,000 to 250,000 distinct CDR3 sequences, less than 40% seen once. The TCR sequence derives from a female donor with breast cancer. Some clones in this sample may be carry-over from other donors' samples. The sequenced sample consisted of axillary lymph node tissue. The genes are TRBV19 and TRBJ2-2; D may be TRBD1 or TRBD2 (5 bases each). CDR3 amino acids: CASSMLGARTGELFF. For the CDR3, the DNA is TGTGCCAGTAGTATGCTCGGGGCGAGAACCGGGGAGCTGTTTTTT. Supplemented by reference TRBV19 and TRBJ2-2, the full variable domain reads DGGITQSPKYLFRKEGQNVTLSCEQNLNHDAMYWYRQDPGQGLRLIYYSQIVNDFQKGDIAEGYSVSREKKESFPLTVTSAQKNPTAFYLCASSMLGARTGELFFGEGSRLTVL.